Shown below are 5 T cell receptor beta chains from a single sample sequenced in a study of T cell repertoires in cytomegalovirus infection. TCRdb re-analysed the reads in MiXCR, keeping a single row per CDR3 protein. Counted here are fewer than 1,000,000 distinct CDR3 sequences, around 30% occurring once; the ten biggest clones make up around 15%. No antigen is known for these receptors. Sequenced material: cultured CD8+ T cells from PBMCs, taken from culture after CMV antigen stimulation. These receptors were taken from a human donor in good health (CMV status not recorded). Some clones in this sample may be carry-over from other donors' samples.

This clonotype appeared a few times. The chain recombines TRBV2 with TRBJ1-1; no clear D. The CDR3 is made up of 15 amino acids. The V gene lost 3 bases and the J gene lost 1 base, with 12 bases spanning the gap. Germline-derived CDR1 and CDR2 are SNHLY and FYNNEI. The CDR3 DNA is TGTGCCAGCAGTGAGAGTGGGGTCCGGAACACTGAAGCTTTCTTT. Protein: CASSESGVRNTEAFF.

This clonotype has just a few counts. The chain links TRBV14 to TRBJ1-1; D gene uncertain. This CDR3 region has 13 residues. The V end lost 2 bases, the J end lost 1 base, and 5 bases lay between the germline ends. The germline V gene encodes CDR1 SGHDN and CDR2 FVKESK. CDR3 nucleotide sequence: TGTGCCAGCAGCCAAAATAAGAACACTGAAGCTTTCTTT. Protein: CASSQNKNTEAFF.

For this clonotype: This sequence may be a read error, since a much larger clone differs from it by one base. J is TRBJ2-6 and V is TRBV27, with D possibly TRBD1 on 6 matching bases. This CDR3 region has 21 residues. Germline CDR1 reads MNHEY; CDR2 reads SMNVEV (reference sequence). With 2 bases removed from V and 0 bases from J, the gap between germline ends came to 23 bases. CDR3 residues: CASSLRGFDSDSLSGANVLTF. In DNA form, the CDR3 reads TGTGCCAGCAGTTTAAGGGGGTTCGACAGCGACTCCCTCTCTGGGGCCAACGTCCTGACTTTC.

The rearrangement uses TRBV12-3 or TRBV12-4 and TRBJ1-1, with D tentatively TRBD1 (6 bases). The V and J ends lost 3 bases and 5 bases respectively, with 13 bases between them. This CDR3 contains 14 residues. The CDR3 protein is CASSFGAGATEAFF. The CDR3 coding sequence is TGTGCCAGCAGTTTTGGGGCAGGGGCTACTGAAGCTTTCTTT.

This clonotype has just a few counts. The gene calls are TRBV14 and TRBJ1-1; D is undetermined. The CDR3 runs 15 residues. V lost 4 bases, J lost 5 bases, and 17 bases lay in between. Per the germline V gene, CDR1 is SGHDN and CDR2 is FVKESK. As DNA, the CDR3 is TGTGCCAGCAGCCTCCTGAGAGGGTATGGAACTGAAGCTTTCTTT. Amino acid sequence: CASSLLRGYGTEAFF.